The 28 T cell receptor beta chains presented below share a single source sample, sequenced in a study of shared clonotypes between healthy human individuals. The protocol was immunoSEQ multiplex PCR, while the TCRdb copy is restricted to in-frame clones and leaves out a portion. The table lists a few million clones, 85% to 95% of them singletons, with around 0.14% in the top ten. What was sequenced was naive CD4+ T cells sorted from blood. Sample subset: CD45RA+ positively selected. These receptor sequences come from a young man in good health.

This sequence joins TRBV7-9 and TRBJ2-3; no clear D gene. Trimming left V 7 bases short and J 2 bases short, with 4 bases between. CDR3 length: 11 residues. Germline V lookup: CDR1 SEHNR, CDR2 FQNEAQ (reference sequence). The DNA for the CDR3 is TGTGCCAGCACCCCCACAGATACGCAGTATTTT. Protein: CASTPTDTQYF.

V usage is TRBV6-1 and J usage is TRBJ1-2, with TRBD1 matching over 11 bases. The V gene end was trimmed by 4 bases and the J gene end by 3 bases; junction bases not matched to a gene: 13. The germline CDR1 and CDR2 sequences are MNHNS and SASEGT. This CDR3 is built from 18 residues. The CDR3 spells CASSGVPGQGGLYYGYTF. The CDR3 nucleotides read TGTGCCAGCAGTGGGGTTCCGGGACAGGGGGGTCTCTACTATGGCTACACCTTC.

CDR3 sequence (DNA): TGTGCCAGCTCACCGGTGGGACAGGCCTCTTCCCAGCCCCAGCATTTT. Its protein is CASSPVGQASSQPQHF. V is TRBV18 and J is TRBJ1-5, with 8 bases matching TRBD1. This CDR3 has 16 amino acids. CDR1 KGHSH and CDR2 LQKENI come from the germline V gene. J lost 7 bases, V lost 3 bases, and 11 bases had no gene match. The full variable domain, with the rest looked up from reference TRBV18 and TRBJ1-5, is NAGVMQNPRHLVRRRGQEARLRCSPMKGHSHVYWYRQLPEEGLKFMVYLQKENIIDESGMPKERFSAEFPKEGPSILRIQQVVRGDSAAYFCASSPVGQASSQPQHFGDGTRLSIL.

On this clone: Other DNA sequences in the sample encode the same CDR3. This chain joins TRBV30 and TRBJ1-2; D ambiguous. Germline-derived CDR1 and CDR2 are GTSNPN and SVGIG (reference sequence). This CDR3 region has 11 residues. The V end was cut by 0 bases, the J end by 7 bases, with 6 bases between. In DNA form, the CDR3 reads TGTGCCTGGAGTGTACTGGTTGGCTACACCTTC. Amino acids: CAWSVLVGYTF.

This clone occurred a few times. The chain couples TRBV9 to TRBJ1-2; 9 nucleotides match TRBD1. The V and J ends lost 4 bases and 2 bases, in that order; junction bases with no gene match: 9. Per the germline V gene, CDR1 is SGDLS and CDR2 is YYNGEE. This CDR3 comprises 16 residues. This CDR3 is CASSPRTGVGNYGYTF. The CDR3 nucleotides are TGTGCCAGCAGCCCCAGGACAGGGGTCGGCAACTATGGCTACACCTTC.

The genes are TRBV29-1 and TRBJ2-4, with TRBD1 identical over 7 bases. Germline CDR1 is SQVTM and CDR2 is ANQGSEA. The CDR3 spans 12 residues. J lost 5 bases, V lost 5 bases, and 3 bases had no gene match. In DNA, the CDR3 is TGCAGCGTTCGGACAGGCGAAAACATTCAGTACTTC. This codes for CSVRTGENIQYF.

The chain recombines TRBV18 with TRBJ1-1; D not resolved. Germline CDR1 reads KGHSH; CDR2 reads LQKENI. There are 13 residues in the CDR3. The germline V and J ends were trimmed by 3 bases and 8 bases, with 13 bases remaining between them. CDR3 protein: CASSPNLDGEAFF. The CDR3 coding sequence is TGTGCCAGCTCACCCAATCTGGACGGGGAAGCTTTCTTT.

With regard to this clone: The same CDR3 is also encoded by other DNA sequences in this sample. V and J are TRBV28 and TRBJ2-7; no definite D call. Deletions cut 2 bases from V and 2 bases from J, with 7 bases between. CDR1 MDHEN and CDR2 SYDVKM come from the germline V gene. The CDR3 runs 13 residues. The CDR3 sequence: CASSLGVPYEQYF. For the CDR3, the DNA is TGTGCCAGCAGTTTAGGTGTCCCCTACGAGCAGTACTTC.

This clone was picked up one time. The chain uses TRBV9 and TRBJ2-5; TRBD1 might be the D (5 bases). Germline V lookup: CDR1 SGDLS, CDR2 YYNGEE. V lost 7 bases to trimming and J lost 0 bases, with 25 bases between them. CDR3 length equals 18 residues. The CDR3, as DNA: TGTGCCAGCGCAGTAGCTAGTATTGGGGCGAATGACCAAGAGACCCAGTACTTC. As protein: CASAVASIGANDQETQYF.

The CDR3, as DNA: TGTGCCAGCAGCCGCTCACAGGGTGGGACCGGGGAGCTGTTTTTT. This gives the protein CASSRSQGGTGELFF. This sequence joins TRBV6-1 and TRBJ2-2, with D possibly being TRBD1 (6 bases). The V gene's germline CDR1 is MNHNS and CDR2 SASEGT. V was pared by 6 bases and J by 5 bases, with 16 bases between. The CDR3 has 15 amino acids.

This rearrangement joins TRBV4-3 to TRBJ1-6, with D hard to call. The V gene's germline CDR1 is LGHNA and CDR2 YSLEER. The V gene lost 4 bases and the J gene lost 3 bases, with 13 bases spanning the gap. The CDR3 has 16 amino acids. CDR3 nucleotide sequence: TGCGCCAGCAGCCCCACGATCAGCCGCTATAATTCACCCCTCCACTTT. Protein product: CASSPTISRYNSPLHF.

As for this clone: The conserved phenylalanine or tryptophan normally closing the CDR3 is absent here, so this likely arose from a read error. Because the CDR3's place on the DNA is in doubt, the DNA is left out and the CDR3 is given as listed by TCRdb. The chain links TRBV11-2 to TRBJ1-4. Germline lookup yields CDR1 SGHAT and CDR2 FQNNGV. The CDR3 contains 8 residues when both ends are counted. The CDR3 protein is CASSFLSD.

The V and J genes are TRBV5-1 and TRBJ1-3, with D possibly TRBD1 on 5 matching bases. Per germline, CDR1 SGHRS and CDR2 YFSETQ. The CDR3 length is 16 residues. Trimming cost V 4 bases and J 1 base, with 15 bases left between them. In DNA, the CDR3 is TGCGCCAGCAGCCCCGGGACGGGAGTTTCTGGAAACACCATATATTTT. It encodes CASSPGTGVSGNTIYF.

V usage is TRBV5-1 and J usage is TRBJ1-5; perhaps TRBD1 as D (6 bases). The germline V and J ends were trimmed by 2 bases and 7 bases, with 16 bases remaining between them. The CDR3 sequence is 15 residues long. CDR1 SGHRS and CDR2 YFSETQ come from the germline V gene. The CDR3 reads CASSLNYREGQPQHF. As DNA, the CDR3 is TGCGCCAGCAGCTTAAATTACAGGGAAGGCCAGCCCCAGCATTTT.

This clone was seen a single time. The chain is built from TRBV5-1 and TRBJ2-2, with 11 bases that match TRBD1. V lost 0 bases to trimming and J lost 7 bases; unmatched junction nucleotides: 8. This CDR3 is 17 amino acids long. Germline values: CDR1 SGHRS, CDR2 YFSETQ. CDR3 sequence reads: CASSLADRGPFSGELFF. CDR3 sequence (DNA): TGCGCCAGCAGCTTGGCGGACAGGGGGCCTTTTAGCGGGGAGCTGTTTTTT.

This rearrangement joins TRBV18 to TRBJ2-1, with TRBD2 matching 10 bases. Germline-derived CDR1 and CDR2 are KGHSH and LQKENI. The CDR3 length is 15 residues. V gave up 6 bases and J gave up 2 bases; unmatched junction bases: 4. The CDR3 DNA is TGTGCCAGCTCCCAACTAGCGGGAACCTACAATGAGCAGTTCTTC. It is translated as CASSQLAGTYNEQFF. Full variable domain (missing parts from reference TRBV18 and TRBJ2-1): NAGVMQNPRHLVRRRGQEARLRCSPMKGHSHVYWYRQLPEEGLKFMVYLQKENIIDESGMPKERFSAEFPKEGPSILRIQQVVRGDSAAYFCASSQLAGTYNEQFFGPGTRLTVL.

The chain recombines TRBV18 with TRBJ1-2, with D maybe TRBD1 (6 bases). V was pared by 0 bases and J by 6 bases, with 20 bases between. Germline CDR1 and CDR2: KGHSH and LQKENI. This CDR3 comprises 17 residues. The DNA for the CDR3 is TGTGCCAGCTCACCACCGCAGGGGTTAACACTATTGGATGGCTACACCTTC. Translating gives CASSPPQGLTLLDGYTF.

The chain has TRBV6-5 and TRBJ1-2, with TRBD1 matching 7 bases. Trimming cost V 6 bases and J 4 bases; bases outside gene matches: 8. This CDR3 spans 14 amino acids. Germline-derived CDR1 and CDR2 are MNHEY and SVGAGI. The CDR3 reads CASRRQGGAYGYTF. CDR3 nucleotides: TGTGCCAGCAGGCGACAGGGAGGGGCCTATGGCTACACCTTC.

The table lists this clone with a few counts. The gene calls are TRBV6-6 and TRBJ1-1, with D perhaps matching TRBD1 (5 bases). V lost 5 bases and J 0 bases, leaving 16 bases between the germline ends. The germline V gene has CDR1 MNHNY and CDR2 SVGAGI (reference sequence). The CDR3 covers 16 residues. CDR3 bases: TGTGCCAGCAGTCTTCCACCGGGGCGCCTGAACACTGAAGCTTTCTTT. This gives the protein CASSLPPGRLNTEAFF.

This clone has just one count. The J gene is TRBJ2-2, the V gene TRBV7-2; D is unclear. The CDR3 sequence is 12 residues long. Trimming pared 5 bases from V and 7 bases from J, leaving 8 bases between. CDR1 is SGHTA, CDR2 FQGNSA, per germline. The CDR3 DNA is TGTGCCAGCAGCGTCTACGGCGGGGAGCTGTTTTTT. It is translated as CASSVYGGELFF.

Comment on this clone: At one boundary the junction diverges from the germline segment, which might be a read error. The chain couples TRBV5-4 to TRBJ1-1; 9 bases align to TRBD1. Germline assignment: CDR1 SGHNT and CDR2 YYREEE (reference sequence). This CDR3 has 15 residues. The CDR3 DNA sequence: TGTGCCAGCAGCCCGCAAATCGGGACAGGGTATTCTGTGATCTTT. It yields the protein CASSPQIGTGYSVIF.

This clone was counted once. The rearrangement links TRBV5-4 to TRBJ1-1, with 8 bases matching TRBD1. The V segment lost 4 bases and the J segment 3 bases; nucleotides outside the gene matches: 8. Germline V lookup: CDR1 SGHNT, CDR2 YYREEE (reference sequence). The CDR3 runs 15 residues. The chain's CDR3 is CASSMTGAADTEAFF. CDR3 nucleotide sequence: TGTGCCAGCAGCATGACAGGGGCGGCGGACACTGAAGCTTTCTTT. The full variable domain, with the rest looked up from reference TRBV5-4 and TRBJ1-1, is ETGVTQSPTHLIKTRGQQVTLRCSSQSGHNTVSWYQQALGQGPQFIFQYYREEENGRGNFPPRFSGLQFPNYSSELNVNALELDDSALYLCASSMTGAADTEAFFGQGTRLTVV.

This clone was seen only once. V is TRBV7-8 and J is TRBJ1-1; perhaps TRBD1 as D (6 bases). Germline values: CDR1 SGHVS, CDR2 FQNEAQ. V was shortened by 6 bases and J by 1 base, with 15 bases between the two germline ends. The CDR3 loop spans 15 amino acids. The CDR3 DNA reads TGTGCCAGCAGTCTCGTAGGGGGGGCGAACACTGAAGCTTTCTTT. Its translation: CASSLVGGANTEAFF.

As DNA, the CDR3 is TGTGCCAGCAGCCCCCCCGGAAACTATAATTCACCCCTCCACTTT. Its translation: CASSPPGNYNSPLHF. V and J are TRBV9 and TRBJ1-6; no firm D call. The CDR3 length is 15 residues. Between the trimmed V and J ends, which lost 4 bases and 3 bases, there was a span of 11 bases. The germline gives CDR1 SGDLS, CDR2 YYNGEE. Using reference TRBV9 and TRBJ1-6 for the parts outside the CDR3, the full variable domain is DSGVTQTPKHLITATGQRVTLRCSPRSGDLSVYWYQQSLDQGLQFLIQYYNGEERAKGNILERFSAQQFPDLHSELNLSSLELGDSALYFCASSPPGNYNSPLHFGNGTRLTVT.

The chain recombines TRBV6-1 with TRBJ1-2, with TRBD1 matching over 9 bases. The V segment lost 3 bases and the J segment 2 bases; nucleotides outside the gene matches: 10. The CDR3 runs 17 residues. Per the germline V gene, CDR1 is MNHNS and CDR2 is SASEGT. In DNA, the CDR3 is TGTGCCAGCAGTGATTCGGGGACAGGGATTCCGAACTATGGCTACACCTTC. Encoded protein: CASSDSGTGIPNYGYTF.

To note about this clone: The sample has other DNA sequences that encode this CDR3 too. J is TRBJ2-1 and V is TRBV5-1; possible D gene TRBD1, 5 bases. This CDR3 contains 15 residues. Trimming cost V 0 bases and J 1 base, with 8 bases left between them. The V gene's germline CDR1 is SGHRS and CDR2 YFSETQ. The CDR3 DNA sequence: TGCGCCAGCAGCTTGGGACAGACTTCCTACAATGAGCAGTTCTTC. Translating it yields CASSLGQTSYNEQFF.

This chain connects TRBV18 to TRBJ2-7; no clear D. CDR1 KGHSH and CDR2 LQKENI come from the germline V gene. V dropped 3 bases and J dropped 0 bases, with 9 bases sitting between them. This CDR3 is 14 amino acids long. The CDR3 DNA reads TGTGCCAGCTCACCCGAGAGGAGCTCCTACGAGCAGTACTTC. Its protein is CASSPERSSYEQYF.

About this clone itself: Different DNA sequences within this sample yield the same CDR3. The chain couples TRBV6-5 to TRBJ2-7; TRBD1 aligns across 9 bases. The CDR3 spans 13 residues. J gave up 3 bases and V 6 bases, and 3 bases lay outside the gene matches. Germline assignment: CDR1 MNHEY and CDR2 SVGAGI. The CDR3 loop reads CASSRGQGYEQYF. The CDR3 DNA is TGTGCCAGCAGCCGGGGACAGGGCTACGAGCAGTACTTC.